This T cell receptor beta chain was sequenced in a study of radiotherapy plus CTLA-4 blockade in lung cancer. Study background: Overall, around 18% of patients showed an objective response, while 31% attained disease control.

Study results and caveats: After treatment with radiotherapy plus ipilimumab, TCR clones that came from the tumor expanded in blood.

Some clones are missing from TCRdb's copy, which holds only in-frame ones; the method was immunoSEQ multiplex PCR. This sample has 80,000 to 95,000 clones, with roughly 85% found just once. Remarks on this clone: Its specificity is unknown.

The CDR3 is 15 amino acids. The V and J ends lost 5 bases and 2 bases, in that order; junction bases with no gene match: 8. Looked up from germline, CDR1 is LNHDA and CDR2 is SQIVND (reference sequence). The sequencing here drew on peripheral blood, taken from a patient treated with radiotherapy plus ipilimumab. The rearrangement uses TRBV19 and TRBJ1-2; 7 bases are shared with TRBD1. The receptor's source is a human donor with non-small cell lung cancer that progressed on radiotherapy plus ipilimumab. The CDR3 region is CASSRAGDRNYGYTF. In DNA form, the CDR3 reads TGTGCCAGTAGTCGGGCCGGGGACAGAAACTATGGCTACACCTTC.